This T cell receptor (beta chain) was sequenced in a study of blood T cell repertoires in COVID-19. Study as a whole: COVID-19 samples collected from the United States, Italy and Spain covered acute and convalescent phases.

Assay: immunoSEQ multiplex PCR; the TCRdb copy retains only in-frame clones and omits some. The sample shows 250,000 to 300,000 clones, 80% to 90% of them seen only once. The CDR3 loop spans 15 amino acids. Per germline, CDR1 SNHLY and CDR2 FYNNEI. The germline V and J ends were trimmed by 3 bases and 0 bases, with 9 bases remaining between them. J is TRBJ1-5 and V is TRBV2, with D unresolved. This sequence originates from a woman aged 65 to 85 with acute or convalescent COVID-19. The sequenced material came from peripheral blood. The CDR3 loop is CASSDIDYSNQPQHF. The CDR3 bases are TGTGCCAGCAGTGATATAGATTATAGCAATCAGCCCCAGCATTTT.